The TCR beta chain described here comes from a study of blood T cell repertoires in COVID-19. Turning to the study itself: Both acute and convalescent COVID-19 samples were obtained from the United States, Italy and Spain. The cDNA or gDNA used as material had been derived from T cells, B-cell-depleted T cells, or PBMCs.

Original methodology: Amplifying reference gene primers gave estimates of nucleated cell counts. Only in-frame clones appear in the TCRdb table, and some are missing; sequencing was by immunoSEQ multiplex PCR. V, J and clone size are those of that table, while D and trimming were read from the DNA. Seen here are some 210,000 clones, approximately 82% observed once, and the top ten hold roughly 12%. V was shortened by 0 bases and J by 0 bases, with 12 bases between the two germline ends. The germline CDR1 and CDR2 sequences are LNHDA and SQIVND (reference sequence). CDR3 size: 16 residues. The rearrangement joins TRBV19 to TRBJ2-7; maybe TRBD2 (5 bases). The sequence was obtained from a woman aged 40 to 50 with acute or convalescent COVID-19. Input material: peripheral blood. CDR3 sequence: CASSIEYPSRSYEQYF. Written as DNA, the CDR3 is TGTGCCAGTAGTATAGAGTACCCTAGCCGCTCCTACGAGCAGTACTTC. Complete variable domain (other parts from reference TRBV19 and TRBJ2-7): DGGITQSPKYLFRKEGQNVTLSCEQNLNHDAMYWYRQDPGQGLRLIYYSQIVNDFQKGDIAEGYSVSREKKESFPLTVTSAQKNPTAFYLCASSIEYPSRSYEQYFGPGTRLTVT.